Sequencing of this T cell receptor beta chain was carried out in a study of shared clonotypes between healthy human individuals. Overall study results and limits: Across a handful of donors, naive CD4 shared around 5.1%, naive CD8 3.5% to 4%, memory CD4 2% to 2.5%, memory CD8 about 0.4%.

On this clone itself: As yet, its antigen is unknown.

Produced via immunoSEQ multiplex PCR; TCRdb's table is partial and in-frame only. This repertoire shows some 2 million clones, approximately 95% found once; its top ten account for more than 0.1%. The germline V gene has CDR1 SGHRS and CDR2 YFSETQ. The CDR3 is 20 amino acids. V was pared by 0 bases and J by 3 bases, with 20 bases of the junction left unmatched. The source is a man aged 18 to 29 in good health. Sequencing input: naive CD4+ T cells sorted from blood. The subset here: CD45RA+ positively selected. The V gene is TRBV5-1, the J gene TRBJ2-5, with 7 nucleotides matching TRBD1. CDR3 bases: TGCGCCAGCAGCTTGGGGTATTATGGGACAGCTAAGGCCAACAAAGAGACCCAGTACTTC. It is translated as CASSLGYYGTAKANKETQYF.